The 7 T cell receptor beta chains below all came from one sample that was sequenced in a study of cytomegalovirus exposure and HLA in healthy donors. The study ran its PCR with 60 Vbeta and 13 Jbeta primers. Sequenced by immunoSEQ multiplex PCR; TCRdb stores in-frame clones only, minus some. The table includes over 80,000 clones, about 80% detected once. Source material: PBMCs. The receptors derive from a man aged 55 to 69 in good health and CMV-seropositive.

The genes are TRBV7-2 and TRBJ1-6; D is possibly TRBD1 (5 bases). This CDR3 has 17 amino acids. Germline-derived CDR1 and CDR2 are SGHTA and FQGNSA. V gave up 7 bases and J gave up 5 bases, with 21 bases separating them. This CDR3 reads CASTRRGAGLDNSPLHF. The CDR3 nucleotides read TGTGCCAGCACCAGAAGAGGAGCAGGGCTCGATAATTCACCCCTCCACTTT. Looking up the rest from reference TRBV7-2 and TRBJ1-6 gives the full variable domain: GAGVSQSPSNKVTEKGKDVELRCDPISGHTALYWYRQSLGQGLEFLIYFQGNSAPDKSGLPSDRFSAERTGGSVSTLTIQRTQQEDSAVYLCASTRRGAGLDNSPLHFGNGTRLTVT.

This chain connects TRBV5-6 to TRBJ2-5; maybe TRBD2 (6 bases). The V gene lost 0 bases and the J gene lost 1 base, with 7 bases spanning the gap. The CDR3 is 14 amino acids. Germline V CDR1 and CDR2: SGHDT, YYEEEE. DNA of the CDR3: TGTGCCAGCAGCTTGGAGGGACTCCAAGAGACCCAGTACTTC. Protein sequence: CASSLEGLQETQYF.

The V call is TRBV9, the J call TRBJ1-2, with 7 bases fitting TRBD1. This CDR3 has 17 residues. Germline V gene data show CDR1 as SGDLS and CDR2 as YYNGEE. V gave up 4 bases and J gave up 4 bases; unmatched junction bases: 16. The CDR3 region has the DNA TGTGCCAGCAGCCCGAGCGACCGGGACAGTGGGTTCTATGGCTACACCTTC. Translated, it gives CASSPSDRDSGFYGYTF.

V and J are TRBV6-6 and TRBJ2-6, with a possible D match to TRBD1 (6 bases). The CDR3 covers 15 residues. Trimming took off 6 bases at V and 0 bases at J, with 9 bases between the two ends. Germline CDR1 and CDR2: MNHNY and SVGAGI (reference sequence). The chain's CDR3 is CASSDRSSGANVLTF. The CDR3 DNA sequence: TGTGCCAGCAGCGACAGGAGCTCTGGGGCCAACGTCCTGACTTTC.

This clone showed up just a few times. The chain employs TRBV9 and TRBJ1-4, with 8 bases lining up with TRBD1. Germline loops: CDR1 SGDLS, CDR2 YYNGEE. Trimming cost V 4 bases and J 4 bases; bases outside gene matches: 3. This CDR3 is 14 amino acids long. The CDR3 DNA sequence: TGTGCCAGCAGCCCGGGACAGGATAATGAAAAACTGTTTTTT. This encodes CASSPGQDNEKLFF.

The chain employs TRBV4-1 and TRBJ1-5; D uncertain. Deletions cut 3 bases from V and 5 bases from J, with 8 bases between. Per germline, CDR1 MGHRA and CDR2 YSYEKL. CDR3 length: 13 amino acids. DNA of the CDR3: TGCGCCAGCAGCCAGCTGATAGATCAGCCCCAGCATTTT. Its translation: CASSQLIDQPQHF.

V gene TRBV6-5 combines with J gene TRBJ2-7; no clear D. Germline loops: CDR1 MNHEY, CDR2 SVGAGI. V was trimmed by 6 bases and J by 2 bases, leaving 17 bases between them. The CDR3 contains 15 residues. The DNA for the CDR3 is TGTGCCAGCAGAATCCCCTCTACCTACCCCTACGAGCAGTACTTC. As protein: CASRIPSTYPYEQYF.